This is a list of T cell receptor beta chains from one sample in a study of technical replicates of blood from a handful of donors. Assay used: immunoSEQ multiplex PCR; TCRdb lists only in-frame clones, some missing. The table records tens of thousands of clones, roughly 90% of them present only once. The sequenced sample was T cells isolated from PBMCs. Receptor source: a human donor in good health. The CDR3 runs from the conserved cysteine through the conserved F or W. A D gene is named only where the DNA matches it firmly. The size of a clone is reported for some rows only, either as once, few or many, or as a class for expanded clones.

CDR3,DNA,V,size,J,length,D
CASSSYTGSLGANVLTF,TGTGCCAGCAGTTCCTATACAGGGTCCCTCGGGGCCAACGTCCTGACTTTC,TRBV28,.,TRBJ2-6,17,.
CASSLRLEQYF,TGTGCCAGCAGTTTACGACTCGAGCAGTACTTC,TRBV28,.,TRBJ2-7,11,.
CASSPVEGGTDTQYF,TGTGCCAGCAGTCCTGTAGAGGGGGGCACAGATACGCAGTATTTT,TRBV6-6,.,TRBJ2-3,15,.
CASSLINGGLDKNIQYF,TGCGCCAGCAGCTTAATTAACGGGGGACTAGACAAAAACATTCAGTACTTC,TRBV5-1,.,TRBJ2-4,17,TRBD2
CASSFAELAADEQFF,TGTGCCAGCAGCTTCGCGGAACTAGCCGCAGATGAGCAGTTCTTC,TRBV6-5,.,TRBJ2-1,15,.
CASGIAGADEQFF,TGTGCCAGCGGAATAGCGGGAGCTGATGAGCAGTTCTTC,TRBV5-4,.,TRBJ2-1,13,TRBD2
CASSYRTTPDTQYF,TGTGCCAGCAGCTATAGGACTACGCCAGATACGCAGTATTTT,TRBV11-3,once,TRBJ2-3,14,.
CASSYSEGSQPQHF,TGTGCCAGCAGTTACTCGGAAGGGAGCCAGCCCCAGCATTTT,TRBV6-5,.,TRBJ1-5,14,.
CASSLGTTYNEQFF,TGCGCCAGCAGCTTGGGGACTACCTACAATGAGCAGTTCTTC,TRBV5-1,.,TRBJ2-1,14,.
CASSLLVGGNEQFF,TGTGCCAGCAGCTTATTGGTGGGAGGCAATGAGCAGTTCTTC,TRBV7-3,.,TRBJ2-1,14,.
CASSDSGVGEQFF,TGCGCCAGCAGTGATTCGGGAGTCGGTGAGCAGTTCTTC,TRBV10-1,.,TRBJ2-1,13,.
CASRGGDNTDTQYF,TGTGCCAGCAGGGGGGGAGACAACACAGATACGCAGTATTTT,TRBV6-5,once,TRBJ2-3,14,.
CASSRTDYSGANVLTF,TGTGCCAGCAGTAGGACAGATTACTCTGGGGCCAACGTCCTGACTTTC,TRBV9,.,TRBJ2-6,16,.
CASSSDREASYNEQFF,TGTGCCAGCAGTTCCGACAGGGAGGCGTCCTACAATGAGCAGTTCTTC,TRBV6-5,.,TRBJ2-1,16,.
CASSLDESSDQGSNQPQHF,TGTGCCAGCAGCCTAGACGAGTCCAGCGATCAGGGTTCCAATCAGCCCCAGCATTTT,TRBV5-6,.,TRBJ1-5,19,.
CASRPTGNTEAFF,TGTGCCAGCAGACCGACAGGGAACACTGAAGCTTTCTTT,TRBV6-5,few,TRBJ1-1,13,.
CASSEDRGHQPQHF,TGTGCCAGCAGCGAAGACAGGGGACATCAGCCCCAGCATTTT,TRBV2,.,TRBJ1-5,14,TRBD1
CASSLDRDSYSGNTIYF,TGTGCCAGCAGCTTGGATCGGGACTCCTACTCTGGAAACACCATATATTTT,TRBV5-8,.,TRBJ1-3,17,.
CASWRGGGGYTF,TGTGCCAGCTGGAGGGGAGGGGGTGGCTACACCTTC,TRBV28,.,TRBJ1-2,12,.
CSVEEGMNTEAFF,TGCAGCGTTGAGGAGGGAATGAACACTGAAGCTTTCTTT,TRBV29-1,once,TRBJ1-1,13,.
CASSYGTGTPEAFF,TGTGCCAGCAGCTACGGGACAGGGACCCCTGAAGCTTTCTTT,TRBV7-2,few,TRBJ1-1,14,TRBD1
CASSYSAVDLPGTQYF,TGTGCCAGCAGTTACTCGGCTGTCGACTTGCCGGGGACCCAGTACTTC,TRBV6-5,.,TRBJ2-5,16,.
CASSFGTSGGDTQYF,TGTGCCAGCAGCTTCGGGACTAGCGGGGGGGATACGCAGTATTTT,TRBV5-4,.,TRBJ2-3,15,TRBD2
CASSQDGGNSYEQYF,TGTGCCAGCAGCCAGGACGGCGGGAACTCCTACGAGCAGTACTTC,TRBV7-2,.,TRBJ2-7,15,.
CAWRNRESGNTIYF,TGTGCCTGGAGAAACAGGGAGTCTGGAAACACCATATATTTT,TRBV30,.,TRBJ1-3,14,.
CASTLWTSGRLGTQYF,TGCGCCAGCACCTTATGGACTAGCGGGAGGTTAGGGACCCAGTACTTC,TRBV5-1,.,TRBJ2-5,16,TRBD2
CASSVEGDIRNEQFF,TGTGCCAGCAGCGTAGAAGGGGATATTAGGAATGAGCAGTTCTTC,TRBV9,once,TRBJ2-1,15,.
CASSPSREVAFF,TGTGCCAGCTCACCATCCAGGGAGGTAGCTTTCTTT,TRBV18,.,TRBJ1-1,12,.
CASSVVETGGSHEQYF,TGTGCCAGCAGCGTAGTAGAGACAGGGGGCTCCCACGAGCAGTACTTC,TRBV9,once,TRBJ2-7,16,TRBD1
CASSAQPYSNQPQHF,TGTGCCAGCAGTGCACAGCCCTATAGCAATCAGCCCCAGCATTTT,TRBV2,few,TRBJ1-5,15,.
CASSANDDTEETQYF,TGTGCCAGCAGTGCAAACGACGACACCGAAGAGACCCAGTACTTC,TRBV6-4,.,TRBJ2-5,15,.
CASSRAGLAGSYGDTQYF,TGTGCCAGCAGCCGTGCCGGACTAGCGGGTTCATACGGGGATACGCAGTATTTT,TRBV7-2,.,TRBJ2-3,18,TRBD2
CASSLLRTSGSNEQFF,TGTGCCAGCAGCTTACTGAGGACTAGCGGGAGCAATGAGCAGTTCTTC,TRBV7-3,.,TRBJ2-1,16,TRBD2
CASKLLAGGPSYNEQFF,TGTGCCAGCAAGTTACTAGCGGGAGGGCCCTCCTACAATGAGCAGTTCTTC,TRBV6-4,.,TRBJ2-1,17,TRBD2
CASSQARGQFF,TGTGCCAGCAGCCAAGCCCGGGGGCAGTTCTTC,TRBV4-2,.,TRBJ2-1,11,.
CASSPGRGRYEQYF,TGCGCCAGCAGTCCGGGAAGAGGGCGCTACGAGCAGTACTTC,TRBV23-1,.,TRBJ2-7,14,.
CASSLTSGTSTDTQYF,TGTGCCAGCAGCTTGACTAGCGGTACTAGCACAGATACGCAGTATTTT,TRBV5-8,.,TRBJ2-3,16,TRBD2
CASSPNSGRERYEQFF,TGTGCCAGCTCACCAAATAGCGGGAGGGAACGGTATGAGCAGTTCTTC,TRBV18,.,TRBJ2-1,16,TRBD2
CASSVNTEAFF,TGTGCCAGCAGCGTGAACACTGAAGCTTTCTTT,TRBV28,.,TRBJ1-1,11,.
CASSARSEHTEAFF,TGTGCCAGCAGCGCGAGATCGGAGCACACTGAAGCTTTCTTT,TRBV9,.,TRBJ1-1,14,.
CASSATGEAYEQYF,TGTGCCAGCAGTGCGACAGGGGAAGCCTACGAGCAGTACTTC,TRBV6-5,.,TRBJ2-7,14,TRBD1
CASSLEQGSYGYTF,TGCGCCAGCAGCCTGGAGCAGGGGAGTTATGGCTACACCTTC,TRBV5-1,.,TRBJ1-2,14,.
CASSISTGQGFYEQYF,TGTGCCAGCAGCATATCGACTGGACAGGGGTTCTACGAGCAGTACTTC,TRBV9,.,TRBJ2-7,16,TRBD1
CAISDPPSPTSGRPYEQYF,TGTGCCATCAGTGACCCACCTTCCCCGACTAGCGGGAGACCCTACGAGCAGTACTTC,TRBV10-3,.,TRBJ2-7,19,TRBD2
CASSGPGLAYYEQYF,TGTGCCAGCAGCGGTCCGGGACTAGCGTACTACGAGCAGTACTTC,TRBV14,.,TRBJ2-7,15,TRBD2
CASSGGTSAYNEQFF,TGTGCCAGCTCAGGGGGGACTAGCGCCTACAATGAGCAGTTCTTC,TRBV18,.,TRBJ2-1,15,TRBD2
CASSPHRDQPQHF,TGTGCCAGCTCACCACACAGGGACCAGCCCCAGCATTTT,TRBV18,.,TRBJ1-5,13,.
CASSLVQSYEQYF,TGTGCCAGCAGCTTAGTACAGTCCTACGAGCAGTACTTC,TRBV7-2,once,TRBJ2-7,13,.
CASSKGGEQYF,TGTGCCAGCAGCAAAGGGGGCGAGCAGTACTTC,TRBV7-9,.,TRBJ2-7,11,.
CASSSTVAKNIQYF,TGTGCCAGCAGCTCGACAGTAGCCAAAAACATTCAGTACTTC,TRBV11-3,.,TRBJ2-4,14,.
CASSQEWNRETQYF,TGCGCCAGCAGCCAAGAATGGAACAGGGAGACCCAGTACTTC,TRBV4-3,.,TRBJ2-5,14,.
CAISEPTASTDTQYF,TGTGCCATCAGTGAGCCGACAGCTAGCACAGATACGCAGTATTTT,TRBV10-3,.,TRBJ2-3,15,.
CASQWRGGTETQYF,TGTGCCAGCCAGTGGCGGGGGGGTACAGAGACCCAGTACTTC,TRBV2,.,TRBJ2-5,14,TRBD2